Below, 27 T cell receptor beta chains from the same sample are listed, as sequenced in a study of T cell clusters in autoimmune cytopenias. Each sample's input was 250 ng genomic DNA, about 38,000 genome equivalents. TRB was amplified by touch-down multiplex PCR, primer pools A and B combined. TCRdb re-called the multiplex PCR reads and gives one entry per CDR3 protein, without DNA. This table holds 3,000 to 4,500 distinct CDR3 sequences. Sequenced sample: peripheral blood. These receptors all come from a human donor with an autoimmune cytopenia or autoimmune hepatitis (not recorded which).

Frequency places this clonotype as medium-sized. This chain links TRBV5-6 with TRBJ2-7. In germline, CDR1 is SGHDT, CDR2 YYEEEE. The CDR3 runs to 13 residues. This CDR3 reads CASSLVSSYEQYF.

The V call is TRBV27, the J call TRBJ2-2; TCRdb's D call, TRBD1, is unchecked because there is no DNA. The CDR3 runs 14 residues. Germline assignment: CDR1 MNHEY and CDR2 SMNVEV (reference sequence). CDR3 amino acids: CASSLIGDAGELFF.

This clonotype shows up as medium-sized by frequency. The chain couples TRBV12-3 or TRBV12-4 to TRBJ2-1; as DNA is missing, the TRBD2 call by TCRdb cannot be tested. There are 14 residues in the CDR3. The CDR3 loop reads CASAGGRPAGEQFF.

Frequency places this clonotype as medium-sized. The chain recombines TRBV7-6 with TRBJ2-7; lacking DNA, the TRBD1 call made by TCRdb goes unchecked. Germline values: CDR1 SGHVS, CDR2 FNYEAQ. The CDR3 is 14 amino acids. This CDR3 is CASSPQQGAYEQYF.

In terms of frequency, this clonotype is medium-sized. V gene TRBV6-5 combines with J gene TRBJ2-2; TCRdb's assignment of TRBD2 cannot be checked, as there is no DNA. CDR1 is MNHEY and CDR2 is SVGAGI in the germline V gene. The CDR3 consists of 17 residues. The CDR3 is CASSPTPGTIHTGELFF.

V and J are TRBV12-3 or TRBV12-4 and TRBJ2-7; the TRBD2 assignment by TCRdb is unverifiable without DNA. CDR3 length: 14 amino acids. CDR3 residues: CASSPGDSLREQYF.

In terms of frequency, this clonotype is medium-sized. The chain employs TRBV15 and TRBJ1-2. The CDR3 runs to 15 residues. Germline V lookup: CDR1 LNHNV, CDR2 YYDKDF (reference sequence). Here the CDR3 reads CATSRDALQGLGYTF.

The rearrangement joins TRBV7-9 to TRBJ1-2; TCRdb's D gene call, TRBD1, goes unchecked for lack of DNA. The CDR3 loop spans 15 amino acids. Germline CDR1 SEHNR, CDR2 FQNEAQ (reference sequence). The CDR3: CASSSTTGDTYGYTF.

This chain's CDR3 is CASSLAGLAGEQYF. J is TRBJ2-7 and V is TRBV5-6; TCRdb outputs TRBD2, but without DNA this stays unchecked. The CDR3 has 14 amino acids. Germline lookup yields CDR1 SGHDT and CDR2 YYEEEE.

This chain uses TRBV6-2 or TRBV6-3 with TRBJ2-7; the D call from TCRdb, TRBD1, cannot be confirmed without DNA. CDR1 is MNHEY and CDR2 is SVGEGT in the germline V gene. The CDR3 contains 12 residues. The chain's CDR3 is CASSSPGREQYF.

Judged by frequency, this clonotype is medium-sized. The rearrangement links TRBV29-1 to TRBJ1-3. CDR3 length: 13 residues. Germline CDR1 is SQVTM and CDR2 is ANQGSEA. The chain's CDR3 is CSVRTDSGNTIYF.

This clonotype counts as large by frequency. The chain recombines TRBV29-1 with TRBJ2-5; TCRdb calls TRBD2, which cannot be checked without DNA. CDR1 is SQVTM and CDR2 is ANQGSEA in the germline V gene. This CDR3 contains 11 residues. The CDR3 protein is CSSSLAETQYF.

V and J are TRBV4-3 and TRBJ1-5. Germline V gene data show CDR1 as LGHNA and CDR2 as YSLEER. The length of the CDR3 is 13 residues. The CDR3: CASSQDEGQPQHF.

V gene TRBV5-4 combines with J gene TRBJ1-2; TCRdb's assignment of TRBD1 cannot be checked, as there is no DNA. The germline CDR1 and CDR2 sequences are SGHNT and YYREEE (reference sequence). This CDR3 spans 13 amino acids. The CDR3 sequence: CASSLTGTHGYTF.

The chain links TRBV10-3 to TRBJ2-3; there is no DNA to check the TCRdb D call of TRBD2. The CDR3 runs to 14 residues. The germline V gene encodes CDR1 ENHRY and CDR2 SYGVKD. The CDR3 sequence: CAIATSYSTDTQYF.

This chain uses TRBV5-1 with TRBJ2-3; TCRdb proposes TRBD1, but this gene call is untestable without DNA. CDR3 length equals 15 residues. Germline-derived CDR1 and CDR2 are SGHRS and YFSETQ. CDR3 sequence reads: CASSSGQGGTDTQYF.

By frequency, this clonotype registers medium-sized (0.01 to 0.1%). The V gene is TRBV12-3 or TRBV12-4, the J gene TRBJ2-5; there is no DNA to check the TCRdb D call of TRBD1. The CDR3 has 15 amino acids. This chain's CDR3 is CASRAGTGRQETQYF.

This clonotype is identified as medium-sized from frequency. This rearrangement joins TRBV12-3 or TRBV12-4 to TRBJ1-1. This CDR3 comprises 13 residues. The CDR3 sequence: CASSGNMNTEAFF.

This clonotype ranks as medium-sized in terms of frequency. This CDR3 is CAWSYQGEQYF. The chain joins TRBV30 to TRBJ2-7; TCRdb reports TRBD1, a call that lacks DNA to check it against. Germline CDR1 reads GTSNPN; CDR2 reads SVGIG (reference sequence). This CDR3 is 11 amino acids long.

This chain's CDR3 is CASSPPGQGNNSPLHF. The chain employs TRBV18 and TRBJ1-6; absent DNA, TCRdb's TRBD1 call cannot be checked. CDR1 is KGHSH, CDR2 LQKENI, per germline. CDR3 length equals 16 residues.

J is TRBJ2-7 and V is TRBV13; TCRdb gives TRBD1 as the D gene, but with no DNA this cannot be confirmed. The CDR3 has 13 residues. Per germline, CDR1 PRHDT and CDR2 FYEKMQ (reference sequence). This chain's CDR3 is CASSSTDGGEQYF.

This clonotype is classed as medium-sized by frequency. CDR3 loop: CAWSGSPWTYGNTGELFF. The chain carries TRBV30 and TRBJ2-2; TCRdb proposes TRBD1, but this gene call is untestable without DNA. Germline V gene data show CDR1 as GTSNPN and CDR2 as SVGIG (reference sequence). The CDR3 runs to 18 residues.

V and J are TRBV6-2 or TRBV6-3 and TRBJ2-7; TCRdb's D gene call, TRBD2, goes unchecked for lack of DNA. The CDR3 has 16 amino acids. Germline lookup yields CDR1 MNHEY and CDR2 SVGEGT. The CDR3 spells CASSPTRLAGFYEQYF.

This chain links TRBV10-3 with TRBJ2-7; TCRdb indicates TRBD2, and absent DNA this call remains unverified. This CDR3 contains 16 residues. The germline CDR1 and CDR2 sequences are ENHRY and SYGVKD. The chain's CDR3 is CAISVISRAGAHEQYF.

J is TRBJ1-5 and V is TRBV6-6; absent DNA, TCRdb's TRBD1 call cannot be checked. The CDR3 covers 12 residues. Germline V gene data show CDR1 as MNHNY and CDR2 as SVGAGI (reference sequence). The CDR3 region is CASRAPNQPQHF.

This clonotype is deemed medium-sized by its frequency. This chain links TRBV30 with TRBJ2-7; TCRdb indicates TRBD1, and absent DNA this call remains unverified. The CDR3 consists of 16 residues. Looked up from germline, CDR1 is GTSNPN and CDR2 is SVGIG (reference sequence). CDR3 loop: CAWSVPSTGDNGEQYF.

The rearrangement uses TRBV7-6 and TRBJ2-7. Germline CDR1 is SGHVS and CDR2 is FNYEAQ. The CDR3 consists of 14 residues. The CDR3 region is CASSLDPGAYEQYF.